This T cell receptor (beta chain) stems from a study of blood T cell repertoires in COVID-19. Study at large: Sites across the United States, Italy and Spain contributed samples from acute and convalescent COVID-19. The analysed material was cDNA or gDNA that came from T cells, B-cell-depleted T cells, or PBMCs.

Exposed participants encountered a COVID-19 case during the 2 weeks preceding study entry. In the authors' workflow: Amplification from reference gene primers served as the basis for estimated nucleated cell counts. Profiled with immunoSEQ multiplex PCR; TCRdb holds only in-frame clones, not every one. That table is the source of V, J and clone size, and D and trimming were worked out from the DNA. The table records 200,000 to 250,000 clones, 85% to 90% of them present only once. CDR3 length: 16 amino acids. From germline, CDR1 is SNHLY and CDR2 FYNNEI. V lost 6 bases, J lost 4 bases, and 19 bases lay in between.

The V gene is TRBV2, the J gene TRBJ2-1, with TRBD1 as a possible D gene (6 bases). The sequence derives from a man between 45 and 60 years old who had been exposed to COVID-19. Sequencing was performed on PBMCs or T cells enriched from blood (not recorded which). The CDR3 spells CASRRGGGSVYNEQFF. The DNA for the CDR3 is TGTGCCAGCAGGAGAGGGGGTGGTTCAGTTTACAATGAGCAGTTCTTC.